The 17 T cell receptor beta chains in this list originate from one sample, sequenced in a study of CD8 T cells in ankylosing spondylitis. TCRdb reprocessed the 5' RACE reads with MiXCR, giving one entry per CDR3 protein. The sample lists 250,000 to 350,000 distinct CDR3 sequences; around 20% were seen once. Sequences were obtained from blood, either unsorted or a sorted T cell fraction (not recorded which). The receptor source for this set is a female donor with ankylosing spondylitis or in good health (not recorded which).

J is TRBJ2-5 and V is TRBV7-3; either TRBD1 or TRBD2 may supply D (5 bases each). CDR1 is SGHTA and CDR2 is FQGTGA in the germline V gene. This CDR3 has 15 amino acids. Trimming took off 0 bases at V and 5 bases at J, with 13 bases between the two ends. CDR3 DNA sequence: TGTGCCAGCAGCTTAACCGGGACCTGGAGGGAGACCCAGTACTTC. Translated, it gives CASSLTGTWRETQYF.

CDR3 amino acids: CASRLLGHNEQFF. The CDR3 region has the DNA TGTGCCAGCAGGCTACTCGGGCACAATGAGCAGTTCTTC. This chain joins TRBV6-2 or TRBV6-3 and TRBJ2-1; D is ambiguous. The CDR3 length is 13 residues. The V end lost 6 bases, the J end lost 5 bases, and 11 bases lay between the germline ends. The V gene's germline CDR1 is MNHEY and CDR2 SVGEGT.

CDR3 in amino acids: CASSPGLVSDTQYF. CDR3 coding DNA: TGCGCCAGCAGCCCCGGACTAGTTTCAGATACGCAGTATTTT. The chain recombines TRBV5-1 with TRBJ2-3, with 7 bases fitting TRBD2. This CDR3 spans 14 amino acids. Germline CDR1 and CDR2: SGHRS and YFSETQ. The trim removed 4 bases at V and 4 bases at J, leaving 6 bases unmatched. The complete variable domain, with remaining parts taken from reference TRBV5-1 and TRBJ2-3, reads KAGVTQTPRYLIKTRGQQVTLSCSPISGHRSVSWYQQTPGQGLQFLFEYFSETQRNKGNFPGRFSGRQFSNSRSEMNVSTLELGDSALYLCASSPGLVSDTQYFGPGTRLTVL.

A few counts support this clonotype. The rearrangement joins TRBV5-1 to TRBJ1-6; TRBD1 agrees at 8 bases. This CDR3 has 15 amino acids. V lost 0 bases to trimming and J lost 7 bases; unmatched junction nucleotides: 3. Germline assignment: CDR1 SGHRS and CDR2 YFSETQ. The CDR3 sequence is CASSLDTGGNSPLHF. The CDR3 DNA sequence: TGCGCCAGCAGCTTGGATACAGGGGGAAATTCACCCCTCCACTTT.

The chain joins TRBV7-2 to TRBJ1-6, with D perhaps matching TRBD1 (6 bases). Trimming shortened V by 5 bases and J by 9 bases, and 17 bases separated the two germline ends. The germline V gene has CDR1 SGHTA and CDR2 FQGNSA. CDR3 length: 15 residues. The CDR3 loop is CASSTNGGLGSPLHF. CDR3 coding DNA: TGTGCCAGCAGCACCAACGGGGGCCTTGGTTCACCCCTCCACTTT. Full variable domain (outside the CDR3, taken from reference TRBV7-2 and TRBJ1-6): GAGVSQSPSNKVTEKGKDVELRCDPISGHTALYWYRQSLGQGLEFLIYFQGNSAPDKSGLPSDRFSAERTGGSVSTLTIQRTQQEDSAVYLCASSTNGGLGSPLHFGNGTRLTVT.

In its sample, this clonotype was seen a few times. The rearrangement uses TRBV3-1 and TRBJ1-1, with D possibly TRBD1 on 5 matching bases. Germline CDR1 is LGHDT and CDR2 is YNNKEL (reference sequence). CDR3 length: 15 residues. The ends were cut back, 1 base at V and 1 base at J, with 10 bases in the middle. The CDR3 spells CASSQAGHRNTEAFF. DNA for the CDR3: TGTGCCAGCAGCCAAGCAGGACATAGGAACACTGAAGCTTTCTTT.

V and J are TRBV4-1 and TRBJ2-7; 8 bases are shared with TRBD1. This CDR3 has 15 amino acids. Germline loops: CDR1 MGHRA, CDR2 YSYEKL. V shed 5 bases and J 0 bases; nucleotides not matched to a gene: 6. The CDR3 nucleotides read TGCGCCAGCAGCAAGCGGACAGGGAACTCCTACGAGCAGTACTTC. Residues: CASSKRTGNSYEQYF.

This clonotype was counted a few times. J is TRBJ1-5 and V is TRBV3-1; weak D call: TRBD1 (5 bases). The CDR3 has 15 residues. V lost 3 bases, J lost 3 bases, and 12 bases lay in between. CDR1 is LGHDT, CDR2 YNNKEL, per germline (reference sequence). CDR3 protein: CASSQLETVNQPQHF. The CDR3 DNA sequence: TGTGCCAGCAGCCAGCTTGAGACAGTCAATCAGCCCCAGCATTTT.

CDR3 region: CASGPGRYTEAFF. CDR3 in DNA: TGTGCCAGCGGCCCTGGACGGTACACTGAAGCTTTCTTT. V and J are TRBV7-8 and TRBJ1-1, with D unresolved. The V gene lost 8 bases and the J gene lost 3 bases, with 13 bases spanning the gap. Looked up from germline, CDR1 is SGHVS and CDR2 is FQNEAQ. The length of the CDR3 is 13 residues.

DNA of the CDR3: TGCGCCAGCAGGCCACAGTTGGGCGAGACCCAGTACTTC. Protein product: CASRPQLGETQYF. V usage is TRBV5-1 and J usage is TRBJ2-5; no clear D gene. CDR1 and CDR2 from the germline V gene are SGHRS and YFSETQ. V lost 5 bases and J lost 5, with 13 bases in between. The CDR3 is 13 residues long.

The J gene is TRBJ2-3, the V gene TRBV5-1; 7 bases match TRBD2. The ends lost 4 bases at V and 3 bases at J; junction bases unmatched: 8. Germline values: CDR1 SGHRS, CDR2 YFSETQ. The CDR3 extends over 15 amino acids. CDR3 in DNA: TGCGCCAGCAGCAAGCGGGAATTAGTTACAGATACGCAGTATTTT. Amino acids: CASSKRELVTDTQYF.

The CDR3 here is CASSFMAEKSPLHF. The CDR3 DNA reads as TGTGCCAGCAGCTTCATGGCCGAGAAGTCACCCCTCCACTTT. V is TRBV7-9 and J is TRBJ1-6; D gene ambiguous. This CDR3 region has 14 residues. V lost 3 bases, J lost 10 bases, and 13 bases lay in between. Germline V gene sequence: CDR1 SEHNR, CDR2 FQNEAQ (reference sequence).

The chain combines TRBV24-1 with TRBJ2-2, with D perhaps TRBD1 (5 bases). This CDR3 has 13 amino acids. CDR1 KGHDR and CDR2 SFDVKD come from the germline V gene. V was pared by 6 bases and J by 5 bases, with 9 bases between. As DNA, the CDR3 is TGTGCCACCAGTCAGGGAAGTACCGGGGAGCTGTTTTTT. Its translation is CATSQGSTGELFF.

The chain links TRBV5-6 to TRBJ2-2; D possibly corresponds to TRBD1 (6 bases). The CDR3 extends over 15 amino acids. Germline CDR1 is SGHDT and CDR2 is YYEEEE. The V end lost 3 bases, the J end lost 3 bases, and 12 bases lay between the germline ends. CDR3 in DNA: TGTGCCAGCAGCTACCTCGGACAGTACACCGGGGAGCTGTTTTTT. This codes for CASSYLGQYTGELFF.

The gene calls are TRBV12-3 or TRBV12-4 and TRBJ1-1, with D unresolved. The CDR3 spans 17 residues. Trimming removed 6 bases from V and 5 bases from J, with 25 bases in between. The CDR3 DNA is TGTGCCAGCAGGGTTTTGCCCCTCGCCCCAGTAGTTACTGAAGCTTTCTTT. It codes for CASRVLPLAPVVTEAFF.

This clonotype occurred many times. J is TRBJ1-1 and V is TRBV20-1; possibly TRBD1 for D (5 bases). CDR3 length: 14 amino acids. From germline, CDR1 is DFQATT and CDR2 SNEGSKA (reference sequence). V was cut by 2 bases and J by 3 bases, with 13 bases left in between. CDR3: CSARRGLGDTEAFF. Here the CDR3 DNA reads TGCAGTGCTAGAAGGGGCCTCGGGGACACTGAAGCTTTCTTT.

CDR3 sequence reads: CASSQDRERTDTQYF. The DNA for the CDR3 is TGCGCCAGCAGCCAAGACAGGGAGAGGACAGATACGCAGTATTTT. The chain couples TRBV4-3 to TRBJ2-3, with D perhaps given as TRBD1 or TRBD2 (5 bases each). The V end lost 0 bases, the J end lost 3 bases, and 10 bases lay between the germline ends. Germline V gives CDR1 LGHNA, CDR2 YSLEER. CDR3 length: 15 amino acids.